The sample holds a few counts of the clone carrying this T cell receptor beta chain. What it binds is unknown. This entry is derived from a study of cytomegalovirus exposure and HLA in healthy donors. Study-wide points: By a later analysis, the bulk of CMV-associated TCR beta chains appeared HLA-restricted. Most subjects had HLA-A and HLA-B alleles reportedly predicted accurately by TCR beta sequences.

Primers: 60 Vbeta forward and 13 Jbeta reverse. Clones were sequenced by immunoSEQ multiplex PCR, and TCRdb holds only the in-frame ones, with some missing. The table has around 140,000 clones, just under 75% seen once. The clonotype was recovered from a woman younger than 35 in good health and CMV-seronegative. Sequenced: PBMCs.

The CDR3 sequence: CASRDSGRDEQFF. Written as DNA, the CDR3 is TGTGCCAGCAGGGATAGCGGGAGGGACGAGCAGTTCTTC. The rearrangement links TRBV27 to TRBJ2-1, with 11 bases identical to TRBD2. The V gene's germline CDR1 is MNHEY and CDR2 SMNVEV (reference sequence). The CDR3 runs 13 residues. V gave up 6 bases and J gave up 10 bases; unmatched junction bases: 5.